This T cell receptor (beta chain) was documented in a study of TET2 disruption in CD19-targeted CAR T cells. Treatment defined: autologous CTL019 cells: CD19 CAR with 4-1BB and CD3 zeta domains. The table came from immunoSEQ multiplex PCR; TCRdb's copy has only in-frame clones and leaves some out. Recorded for this sample: about 30,000 clones. V lost 1 base to trimming and J lost 1 base, with 8 bases between them. From germline, CDR1 is SGHTA and CDR2 FQGNSA. This CDR3 has 14 amino acids. With respect to this clone: Antigen specificity is unknown. The missing CDR3 end, 3 residues past where the read stops, is filled in from the germline J gene.

The material was CD8- CAR+ T cells sorted from cultured blood T cells, obtained for CD19 CAR T cell therapy. Documented subset: CD8-negative CAR-positive T cells from the infusion product. The receptor was derived from a man aged 70-80 years with chronic lymphocytic leukemia. This chain joins TRBV7-2 and TRBJ2-7; a weak D match, TRBD1 (6 bases). CDR3 DNA, as far as it was read: TGTGCCAGCAGCTTAGATGGACAGTCCTACGAG. Encoded protein: CASSLDGQSYE. The CDR3 in full is CASSLDGQSYEQYF.